This TCR beta chain was obtained from a study of T cells after yellow fever vaccination (dated by TCRdb to between 2018 and 2021). For context, the study as a whole: The SMART-Seq v4 Ultra Low Input RNA kit was used to prepare libraries from fractions with low cell numbers. Two healthy male donors made up the cohort, one aged 18 to 30 years and the other aged 30 to 40 years. Bulk PBMC replicates and cell subsets were isolated from blood drawn at multiple timepoints before and after both primary and secondary immunization. To follow T-cell clones before and after primary and booster YFV17D yellow fever vaccination, bulk TCR alpha and beta repertoires were sequenced over time.

The sample's treatment or condition label, decoded: live attenuated yellow fever vaccine strain. At each blood-draw timepoint, two biological replicates of bulk PBMCs were collected. PBMCs were isolated from peripheral blood using a standard Ficoll-Paque protocol. TriZol was used to extract RNA from bulk PBMCs, CD4 and CD8 fractions, and dextramer-positive and dextramer-negative fractions. The instrument was an Illumina NovaSeq 6000. Synthesis of TCR cDNA relied on 5'RACE template switching, a step that introduced a universal primer site along with unique molecular identifiers. Priming of cDNA synthesis was performed from both the TCR alpha and TCR beta constant segments. Library amplification involved two PCR steps, and the second step added sample barcodes and sequencing adapters. Sequencing of the libraries was done on either Illumina HiSeq 2500 (2x100 bp) or NovaSeq (2x150 bp). The authors' analysis ran thus. Demultiplexing of reads and collapsing into UMI consensus sequences were performed with MIGEC, and V(D)J alignment was carried out with MiXCR. Vaccine-responding clonotypes were defined with edgeR using replicate PBMC samples, requiring FDR below 0.01 and a log2 fold change above 5 up to day 15. Each bulk clonotype received a CD4 or CD8 identity based on whether the sequenced CD4 or CD8 repertoire contained that clonotype at higher abundance. TCRdb's own reprocessing of the public reads used fastp at Q25 and MiXCR and kept productive beta chains. Every entry covers one CDR3 protein and lists the most common genes and DNA from its rows. The V and J calls were not made by the authors but by TCRdb's processing. This sample gives around 300,000 distinct CDR3 sequences in total; approximately 4.3% of them show up just once. The ten largest account for just under 20% of the sample.

This clonotype was counted at least ten times. The antigen it recognizes is unknown. Per-base qualities were not stored, and no clone one base away is much larger. What the study reported, not specific to this receptor: Most clones expanded after primary vaccination (almost 98% of CD4 and 88% of CD8) were re-detected after the booster, suggesting that broad memory maintenance occurred. A small share of clonotypes occurred in both CD4 and CD8 compartments, likely arising from convergent recombination. Computational filtering was required because FACS-sorted repertoires could contain abundant contaminating clonotypes from the bulk population. Compared with the primary T-cell response, the secondary T-cell response was weaker but faster, peaking on day 5 rather than day 15. Because the study included only a couple of donors, the extent to which the findings can be generalized is limited.

The CDR3 starts with the cysteine, ends with the phenylalanine, and has 16 residues. Only the CDR3 DNA stays, 48 bases, in frame from base 1. From the germline V gene, CDR1 is MGHRA and CDR2 is YSYEKL. V and J are truncated by 4 bases and 3 bases respectively, leaving an intervening sequence of 16 bases. The sequencing used PBMCs, collected 15 days after the yellow fever booster vaccination. The sequence joins TRBV4-1 to TRBJ1-5, with the D gene call left open. The sequence was obtained from a man aged 18 to 29 who received the YFV17D yellow fever vaccine. The nucleotides read TGCGCCAGCAGCCCAAGCGGCACCCGGGCCAATCAGCCCCAGCATTTT. This sequence encodes CASSPSGTRANQPQHF.